These 22 T cell receptor beta chains originate from one sample sequenced in a study of blood T cell repertoires in COVID-19 (dated by TCRdb to 2018 to 2020). Receptors were amplified or captured by the immunoSEQ multiplex PCR assay. Entries here come from immuneACCESS through TCRdb and include only in-frame sequences with V and J called. Some clones fail to appear in such tables; in the studies checked, an unresolved V gene covers under half of the shortfall, and the cause of the remainder is unknown. The sample yields 380,000 or so clones; approximately 86% were counted once. The leading ten clones occupy around 1.9% of the sample. Input material: PBMCs or T cells enriched from blood (not recorded which). The receptors derive from a woman in her thirties or forties with acute COVID-19.

The chain carries TRBV27 and TRBJ1-3; D might be TRBD1 (6 bases). The V gene lost 4 bases and the J gene lost 3 bases, with 19 bases spanning the gap. The germline V gene has CDR1 MNHEY and CDR2 SMNVEV (reference sequence). CDR3 length equals 17 residues. CDR3: CASSYAGGAGNGNTIYF. The CDR3, as DNA: TGTGCCAGCAGTTACGCGGGGGGGGCAGGAAATGGAAACACCATATATTTT.

V is TRBV4-1 and J is TRBJ1-5; a weak D match, TRBD1 (5 bases). The CDR3 loop spans 18 amino acids. Trimming shortened V by 0 bases and J by 2 bases, and 17 bases separated the two germline ends. Per the germline V gene, CDR1 is MGHRA and CDR2 is YSYEKL. Here the CDR3 DNA reads TGCGCCAGCAGCCAAGAAGCCTGGGGGGGGTTGGGCAATCAGCCCCAGCATTTT. Protein sequence: CASSQEAWGGLGNQPQHF.

This clone was counted only a few times. Other DNA sequences from this sample encode an identical CDR3 as well. The chain combines TRBV7-2 with TRBJ1-1; D might be TRBD1 (5 bases). The germline V and J ends were trimmed by 2 bases and 2 bases, with 9 bases remaining between them. CDR1 is SGHTA, CDR2 FQGNSA, per germline. The CDR3 length is 14 residues. The CDR3 nucleotides read TGTGCCAGCAGCTTACAGGGCGCAAACACTGAAGCTTTCTTT. Protein product: CASSLQGANTEAFF.

This clone was recorded once. The V call is TRBV2, the J call TRBJ1-5; 11 nucleotides agree with TRBD1. Germline V lookup: CDR1 SNHLY, CDR2 FYNNEI. The CDR3 length is 15 residues. The junction had 7 bases not matched to a gene; V was cut back by 5 bases and J by 7 bases. Here the CDR3 reads CASSQDRGQVQPQHF. The CDR3 nucleotides are TGTGCCAGCAGTCAGGACAGGGGGCAGGTCCAGCCCCAGCATTTT.

The chain couples TRBV19 to TRBJ2-2; weak D call: TRBD1 (5 bases). Trimming cost V 2 bases and J 3 bases, with 10 bases left between them. The CDR3 consists of 15 residues. The germline V gene has CDR1 LNHDA and CDR2 SQIVND (reference sequence). DNA for the CDR3: TGTGCCAGTAGTATACCAGGGCTAGACACCGGGGAGCTGTTTTTT. Translating it yields CASSIPGLDTGELFF.

CDR3 amino acids: CTSSQVCGGSIDTQYF. DNA of the CDR3: TGCACCAGCAGCCAAGTGTGCGGGGGGTCGATTGATACGCAGTATTTT. The chain employs TRBV1 and TRBJ2-3; the DNA was not compared with TRBD2, the D call given in the table. TRBV1 is flagged as a pseudogene. The CDR3 length is 16 residues.

V is TRBV3-1 (or the pseudogene TRBV3-2) and J is TRBJ1-5, with unresolved D. Trimming took 1 base from V and 7 from J, leaving 11 bases between them. Germline-derived CDR1 and CDR2 are LGHDT and YNNKEL (reference sequence). The CDR3 sequence is 14 residues long. CDR3 nucleotide sequence: TGTGCCAGCAGCCAAGGGCACGCGGGGCAGCCCCAGCATTTT. Protein: CASSQGHAGQPQHF.

The chain employs TRBV10-3 and TRBJ2-1, with D tentatively TRBD1 (6 bases). Trimming pared 6 bases from V and 8 bases from J, leaving 20 bases between. Germline V gives CDR1 ENHRY, CDR2 SYGVKD. CDR3 length equals 15 residues. DNA of the CDR3: TGTGCCATCAGAAAAGGGCCCTCGCCAGGGGATGAGCAGTTCTTC. It specifies CAIRKGPSPGDEQFF.

The chain recombines TRBV5-1 with TRBJ2-2, with TRBD2 matching 12 bases. The CDR3 is made up of 15 amino acids. With 0 bases clipped from V and 7 bases from J, the junction kept 1 base outside the gene matches. The germline V gene has CDR1 SGHRS and CDR2 YFSETQ. The CDR3 loop reads CASSLGTSGVGELFF. The CDR3 nucleotides read TGCGCCAGCAGCTTGGGGACTAGCGGGGTCGGGGAGCTGTTTTTT.

The chain joins TRBV6-1 to TRBJ1-1, with D uncertain. Trimming took off 4 bases at V and 3 bases at J, with 15 bases between the two ends. Germline V gene data show CDR1 as MNHNS and CDR2 as SASEGT. This CDR3 region has 15 residues. CDR3 bases: TGTGCCAGCAGTGGAGCGACACACTCCGACACTGAAGCTTTCTTT. This gives the protein CASSGATHSDTEAFF.

V usage is TRBV7-8 and J usage is TRBJ1-5; maybe TRBD1 (6 bases). The CDR3 has 14 residues. The germline gives CDR1 SGHVS, CDR2 FQNEAQ. With 3 bases removed from V and 12 bases from J, the gap between germline ends came to 18 bases. The CDR3 loop reads CASSFHSFTGNQHF. In DNA form, the CDR3 reads TGTGCCAGCAGCTTTCATTCTTTTACAGGGAACCAGCATTTT.

The rearrangement uses TRBV19 and TRBJ1-2, with D possibly TRBD1 on 6 matching bases. The CDR3 runs to 13 residues. Germline V gives CDR1 LNHDA, CDR2 SQIVND (reference sequence). Trimming took 6 bases from V and 10 from J, leaving 18 bases between them. The CDR3 sequence is CASRPGTKGIYTF. DNA for the CDR3: TGTGCCAGTAGGCCCGGGACAAAGGGAATCTACACCTTC.

The chain uses TRBV24-1 and TRBJ2-7, with D perhaps matching TRBD1 (6 bases). CDR1 and CDR2 from the germline V gene are KGHDR and SFDVKD. The V gene lost 3 bases and the J gene lost 5 bases, with 10 bases spanning the gap. This CDR3 has 13 amino acids. CDR3 amino acids: CATSDPNRDEQYF. The CDR3 region has the DNA TGTGCCACCAGTGATCCAAACAGGGACGAGCAGTACTTC.

The genes are TRBV9 and TRBJ2-3; 9 bases agree with TRBD1. CDR3 size: 15 residues. Trimming at V came to 0 bases and at J to 7 bases, leaving 6 bases not matched to a gene. Germline V CDR1 and CDR2: SGDLS, YYNGEE. CDR3 loop: CASSVETGGGHTQYF. The CDR3 DNA is TGTGCCAGCAGCGTAGAGACAGGGGGTGGACATACGCAGTATTTT.

This sequence joins TRBV19 and TRBJ2-7; 10 nucleotides align to TRBD1. Germline trimming cut 3 bases from V and 3 bases from J; bases unmatched to any gene: 2. Germline V CDR1 and CDR2: LNHDA, SQIVND (reference sequence). This CDR3 is 14 amino acids long. The CDR3 sequence is CASSIRTGGYEQYF. CDR3 nucleotides: TGTGCCAGTAGTATTCGGACAGGGGGCTACGAGCAGTACTTC.

This chain uses TRBV2 with TRBJ2-3; 11 bases align to TRBD2. Looked up from germline, CDR1 is SNHLY and CDR2 is FYNNEI. This CDR3 has 17 residues. V shed 2 bases and J 2 bases; nucleotides not matched to a gene: 6. The CDR3 DNA is TGTGCCAGCAGTGAATGGCCTAGCGGGGGGTCCACAGATACGCAGTATTTT. As protein: CASSEWPSGGSTDTQYF.

The chain joins TRBV5-1 to TRBJ2-1, with 14 bases matching TRBD2. The V segment lost 7 bases and the J segment 8 bases; nucleotides outside the gene matches: 8. CDR3 size: 15 residues. CDR1 is SGHRS and CDR2 is YFSETQ in the germline V gene. CDR3 DNA: TGCGCCAGCGGGCCCGGGACTAGCGGGGGATATGAGCAGTTCTTC. It specifies CASGPGTSGGYEQFF.

The chain links TRBV24-1 to TRBJ2-1; 10 nucleotides agree with TRBD1. The CDR3 sequence is 16 residues long. From germline, CDR1 is KGHDR and CDR2 SFDVKD. V shed 1 base, J shed 7 bases, and the junction held 6 bases outside the gene matches. The CDR3 sequence is CATSDFRDRGLNEQFF. The CDR3 region has the DNA TGTGCCACCAGTGATTTTCGGGACAGGGGTTTGAATGAGCAGTTCTTC.

The chain carries TRBV9 and TRBJ1-1, with 8 bases matching TRBD1. Germline CDR1 reads SGDLS; CDR2 reads YYNGEE. The CDR3 loop spans 16 amino acids. V lost 0 bases to trimming and J lost 4 bases; unmatched junction nucleotides: 8. CDR3 DNA: TGTGCCAGCAGCGTAGGAAACGGACAGGGTATCACTGAAGCTTTCTTT. Translation: CASSVGNGQGITEAFF. Drawing the rest from reference TRBV9 and TRBJ1-1, the complete variable domain is DSGVTQTPKHLITATGQRVTLRCSPRSGDLSVYWYQQSLDQGLQFLIQYYNGEERAKGNILERFSAQQFPDLHSELNLSSLELGDSALYFCASSVGNGQGITEAFFGQGTRLTVV.

V is TRBV12-3 or TRBV12-4 and J is TRBJ2-1; 7 bases agree with TRBD1. CDR3 length: 12 amino acids. After removal of 5 bases from V and 8 bases from J, the junction contained 3 bases not matched to a gene. The CDR3 DNA sequence: TGTGCCAGCAGTCTTACAGGGGATGAGCAGTTCTTC. It specifies CASSLTGDEQFF.

The CDR3 spells CASSQDQRGKGNEQFF. The CDR3 DNA reads as TGCGCCAGCAGCCAAGATCAACGGGGGAAGGGGAATGAGCAGTTCTTC. The rearrangement joins TRBV4-1 to TRBJ2-1, with D possibly matching TRBD2 (6 bases). The CDR3 length is 16 residues. Germline loops: CDR1 MGHRA, CDR2 YSYEKL. V was cut by 0 bases and J by 7 bases, with 16 bases left in between.

The chain joins TRBV10-3 to TRBJ2-7; 9 bases match TRBD1. The CDR3 spans 14 residues. Trimming at V came to 4 bases and at J to 1 base, leaving 2 bases not matched to a gene. Germline V gives CDR1 ENHRY, CDR2 SYGVKD. The CDR3 nucleotides are TGTGCCATCAGTGTGGGGACAGGGTCCTACGAGCAGTACTTC. This gives the protein CAISVGTGSYEQYF.